A selection of T cell receptor beta chains follows, all from one sample in a study of shared clonotypes between healthy human individuals. Method: immunoSEQ multiplex PCR; TCRdb's copy keeps in-frame clones and lacks some. The sample lists 550,000 to 800,000 clones; around 74% were seen once. Input material: memory CD4+ T cells sorted from blood. Receptors originate from a woman younger than 45 in good health. Each CDR3 is given with its conserved first and last residue. A D gene is named only where the DNA matches it firmly. Not all rows give a size; the values are once, few, many and, for expanded clones, a class.

CASSPGGVTNEKLFF,TGTGCCAGCAGTCCAGGAGGGGTAACTAATGAAAAACTGTTTTTT,NA,TRBV7-9,15,TRBJ1-4,NA
CASSSWTHLFGEQYF,TGTGCCAGCAGTTCTTGGACTCATCTATTTGGCGAGCAGTACTTC,NA,TRBV28,15,TRBJ2-7,NA
CASLSWTSGTDTQYF,TGTGCCAGCCTATCGTGGACTAGCGGCACAGATACGCAGTATTTT,TRBD2,TRBV27,15,TRBJ2-3,NA
CASSLGRTLSSYEQYF,TGTGCCAGCAGCTTAGGAAGGACGTTAAGCTCCTACGAGCAGTACTTC,NA,TRBV11-2,16,TRBJ2-7,many
CASSLVGTYANYGYTF,TGCGCCAGCAGCTTGGTGGGGACGTACGCTAACTATGGCTACACCTTC,NA,TRBV5-1,16,TRBJ1-2,once
CASSIFDYGYTF,TGTGCCAGTAGTATTTTCGACTATGGCTACACCTTC,NA,TRBV19,12,TRBJ1-2,many
CASSLGQGIYNEQFF,TGTGCCAGCAGCTTAGGTCAGGGCATCTACAATGAGCAGTTCTTC,NA,TRBV7-3,15,TRBJ2-1,NA
CASRTVQGGSGNTIYF,TGTGCCAGCAGGACCGTACAGGGGGGATCTGGAAACACCATATATTTT,TRBD1,TRBV27,16,TRBJ1-3,NA
CASSGGVGVGHDEQFF,TGTGCCAGCAGTGGGGGTGTAGGGGTGGGACATGATGAGCAGTTCTTC,NA,TRBV25-1,16,TRBJ2-1,NA
CASSVGIGGGLSSDEQFF,TGTGCCAGCAGCGTAGGGATTGGAGGCGGCCTTTCCTCGGATGAGCAGTTCTTC,NA,TRBV9,18,TRBJ2-1,NA
CASSLTGLTYEQYF,TGTGCCAGCAGCTTGACAGGCCTAACCTACGAGCAGTACTTC,NA,TRBV7-9,14,TRBJ2-7,NA
CASSLVAVRMEFF,TGTGCCAGCAGCTTGGTCGCGGTACGGATGGAGTTCTTC,NA,TRBV5-6,13,TRBJ2-1,NA
CASSGQGSGRAKSTDTQYF,TGTGCCAGCAGCGGCCAAGGGAGCGGGAGGGCCAAAAGCACAGATACGCAGTATTTT,TRBD2,TRBV9,19,TRBJ2-3,few
CASRPGGDKSSYEQYF,TGTGCCAGCAGACCGGGGGGTGACAAGAGCTCCTACGAGCAGTACTTC,TRBD2,TRBV28,16,TRBJ2-7,NA
CASRATGGAQFF,TGTGCCAGCAGAGCGACAGGGGGAGCGCAGTTCTTC,TRBD1,TRBV28,12,TRBJ2-1,NA
CASSWVGQGAPPHISGNTIYF,TGCGCCAGCAGCTGGGTGGGACAGGGAGCTCCTCCTCATATATCTGGAAACACCATATATTTT,TRBD1,TRBV5-1,21,TRBJ1-3,once
CASSVGTRISTDTQYF,TGTGCCAGCAGTGTTGGGACTAGGATTAGCACAGATACGCAGTATTTT,TRBD2,TRBV6-1,16,TRBJ2-3,NA
CASSSMGVTNEKLFF,TGCGCCAGCAGCTCAATGGGGGTAACTAATGAAAAACTGTTTTTT,NA,TRBV4-1,15,TRBJ1-4,NA
CASSDRTSGRRWNEQFF,TGTGCCAGCAGTGACAGGACTAGCGGGAGGCGGTGGAATGAGCAGTTCTTC,TRBD2,TRBV2,17,TRBJ2-1,NA
CASIQSRSGNTIYF,TGTGCCAGCATTCAGTCTCGGTCTGGAAACACCATATATTTT,NA,TRBV2,14,TRBJ1-3,few
CASSQSGTGYNEQFF,TGCGCCAGCAGCCAATCCGGGACAGGGTACAATGAGCAGTTCTTC,TRBD1,TRBV4-1,15,TRBJ2-1,NA
CASSLDRNTGELFF,TGTGCCAGCAGCTTGGACCGAAACACCGGGGAGCTGTTTTTT,NA,TRBV5-4,14,TRBJ2-2,NA
CASSLYGGRAQNEQFF,TGTGCCAGCAGTTTATACGGCGGGAGGGCCCAGAATGAGCAGTTCTTC,TRBD2,TRBV28,16,TRBJ2-1,NA
CASSFYRPNTGELFF,TGTGCCAGCAGTTTCTACAGACCGAACACCGGGGAGCTGTTTTTT,NA,TRBV27,15,TRBJ2-2,few
CASSPRSQAGGYTF,TGTGCCAGCTCACCACGGTCACAGGCGGGTGGCTACACCTTC,NA,TRBV18,14,TRBJ1-2,NA
CASSRSGTVYEKLFF,TGTGCCAGCAGCCGATCCGGGACAGTCTACGAAAAACTGTTTTTT,TRBD1,TRBV14,15,TRBJ1-4,NA
CASSIQGPYGYTF,TGTGCCAGCAGTATACAGGGCCCCTATGGCTACACCTTC,NA,TRBV6-1,13,TRBJ1-2,NA
CASLAAGGMAYNEQFF,TGTGCCAGCTTGGCGGCAGGCGGGATGGCCTACAATGAGCAGTTCTTC,NA,TRBV28,16,TRBJ2-1,NA